The 24 T cell receptor beta chains listed next were all sequenced from one sample in a study of blood T cell repertoires in COVID-19. The table came from immunoSEQ multiplex PCR; TCRdb's copy has only in-frame clones and leaves some out. The sample contains about 84,000 clones, over 80% of which appear only once. Sequenced material: peripheral blood. Receptor source: a woman over 75 with acute or convalescent COVID-19.

The rearrangement joins TRBV24-1 to TRBJ2-3; 7 bases are shared with TRBD1. Germline-derived CDR1 and CDR2 are KGHDR and SFDVKD. This CDR3 region has 13 residues. The ends lost 10 bases at V and 1 base at J; junction bases unmatched: 4. CDR3 nucleotide sequence: TGTGCCACGACAGGGATCGGCACAGATACGCAGTATTTT. This translates into CATTGIGTDTQYF.

This clone was seen a single time. This chain connects TRBV5-1 to TRBJ2-5; maybe TRBD1 (6 bases). V was trimmed by 3 bases and J by 1 base, leaving 13 bases between them. This CDR3 has 15 residues. Germline-derived CDR1 and CDR2 are SGHRS and YFSETQ. The CDR3 DNA follows: TGCGCCAGCAGCTCCGAGGGGGTCCTCCAAGAGACCCAGTACTTC. Amino acids: CASSSEGVLQETQYF.

In this sample, this clone turned up once. J is TRBJ2-3 and V is TRBV28, with 8 positions matching TRBD2. V trimming: 5 bases; J trimming: 3 bases; junction bases outside the gene matches: 10. Germline CDR1 is MDHEN and CDR2 is SYDVKM. The CDR3 spans 16 residues. The DNA of the CDR3 is TGTGCCAGCAGTGCAGGCGGGGGGCCGGAGACAGATACGCAGTATTTT. Amino acids: CASSAGGGPETDTQYF.

The genes are TRBV5-5 and TRBJ1-2; possible D gene TRBD1, 6 bases. Germline loops: CDR1 SGHKS, CDR2 YYEKEE (reference sequence). V shed 4 bases and J shed 2 bases, with 9 bases lying between them. This CDR3 region has 13 residues. The CDR3: CASSTTGNYGYTF. In nucleotides, the CDR3 is TGTGCCAGCAGCACCACAGGGAACTATGGCTACACCTTC.

The chain combines TRBV18 with TRBJ2-2; unclear D gene. V lost 3 bases to trimming and J lost 4 bases, with 15 bases between them. The CDR3 is made up of 16 amino acids. Per germline, CDR1 KGHSH and CDR2 LQKENI. The CDR3 DNA reads as TGTGCCAGCTCACCTCTGATTTCCCGGTCCACCGGGGAGCTGTTTTTT. It specifies CASSPLISRSTGELFF.

This clone was found a few times. This chain uses TRBV2 with TRBJ1-5, with D unresolved. The CDR3 extends over 14 amino acids. CDR1 is SNHLY, CDR2 FYNNEI, per germline. The V end lost 2 bases, the J end lost 5 bases, and 10 bases lay between the germline ends. The CDR3 region is CASSEQDGDQPQHF. The CDR3 nucleotides read TGTGCCAGCAGTGAACAAGACGGGGATCAGCCCCAGCATTTT.

The rearrangement links TRBV5-1 to TRBJ2-6; D gene unclear. This CDR3 is built from 15 residues. Looked up from germline, CDR1 is SGHRS and CDR2 is YFSETQ. V was trimmed by 0 bases and J by 4 bases, leaving 8 bases between them. The CDR3, as DNA: TGCGCCAGCAGCTTGGTCGCGCCAGGGGCCAACGTCCTGACTTTC. Translation gives CASSLVAPGANVLTF.

On this clone itself: One junction end disagrees with the germline gene, perhaps due to a read error. The V call is TRBV6-5, the J call TRBJ1-5, with D tentatively TRBD1 (6 bases). The V gene's germline CDR1 is MNHEY and CDR2 SVGAGI. The CDR3 is 11 amino acids. CDR3 coding DNA: TGTGCCAGCAGACACCCGGGACACGGCGGATTT. Translated, it gives CASRHPGHGGF.

J is TRBJ2-2 and V is TRBV21-1; the DNA was not used to check the table's D call, TRBD2. TRBV21-1 is a pseudogene locus. The CDR3 loop spans 17 amino acids. CDR3 protein: CASRMIGLAGGVGELFF. The CDR3 region has the DNA TGTGCCAGCAGGATGATTGGACTAGCGGGAGGGGTCGGGGAGCTGTTTTTT.

The V gene is TRBV3-1 (or the pseudogene TRBV3-2), the J gene TRBJ2-5; the match to TRBD1 covers 7 bases. Germline trimming cut 4 bases from V and 7 bases from J; bases unmatched to any gene: 15. There are 16 residues in the CDR3. CDR1 is LGHDT, CDR2 YNNKEL, per germline (reference sequence). CDR3 coding DNA: TGTGCCAGCAGCCCCCACATGGCACAGGGGAAGAGGACCCAGTACTTC. This encodes CASSPHMAQGKRTQYF.

J is TRBJ1-3 and V is TRBV19; D gene uncertain. V lost 3 bases and J 4 bases, leaving 13 bases between the germline ends. The CDR3 runs 15 residues. Germline CDR1 reads LNHDA; CDR2 reads SQIVND (reference sequence). The CDR3 DNA sequence: TGTGCCAGTAGTATTGGACTAAACCCAGGAAACACCATATATTTT. Protein: CASSIGLNPGNTIYF.

The rearrangement links TRBV7-6 to TRBJ2-1, with 11 positions matching TRBD2. Germline CDR1 SGHVS, CDR2 FNYEAQ. Trimming cost V 2 bases and J 4 bases; bases outside gene matches: 4. This CDR3 spans 16 amino acids. CDR3 region: CASSLLGTSGYNEQFF. The DNA of the CDR3 is TGTGCCAGCAGCTTATTAGGGACTAGCGGTTACAATGAGCAGTTCTTC.

This rearrangement joins TRBV18 to TRBJ2-7, with D possibly matching TRBD1 (5 bases). This CDR3 is built from 14 residues. Between the trimmed V and J ends, which lost 0 bases and 6 bases, there was a span of 12 bases. Germline-derived CDR1 and CDR2 are KGHSH and LQKENI. CDR3 amino acids: CASSPPAGASEQYF. As DNA, the CDR3 is TGTGCCAGCTCACCACCGGCTGGGGCGTCCGAGCAGTACTTC. The entire variable domain, with the rest obtained from reference TRBV18 and TRBJ2-7, is as follows: NAGVMQNPRHLVRRRGQEARLRCSPMKGHSHVYWYRQLPEEGLKFMVYLQKENIIDESGMPKERFSAEFPKEGPSILRIQQVVRGDSAAYFCASSPPAGASEQYFGPGTRLTVT.

The J gene is TRBJ1-1, the V gene TRBV25-1, with a tentative D call TRBD1 (6 bases). Germline V gene data show CDR1 as MGHDK and CDR2 as SYGVNS. The CDR3 is made up of 15 amino acids. Trimming left V 3 bases short and J 3 bases short, with 14 bases between. The CDR3 DNA follows: TGTGCCAGCAGTGATTTGGGGGCGTTGGACACTGAAGCTTTCTTT. Protein sequence: CASSDLGALDTEAFF.

This rearrangement joins TRBV4-2 to TRBJ2-1; TRBD1 aligns across 8 bases. Unmatched junction bases numbered 13, after V lost 1 base and J lost 8 bases. The CDR3 length is 17 residues. Germline assignment: CDR1 LGHNA and CDR2 YNFKEQ. As DNA, the CDR3 is TGTGCCAGCAGCCAAGGAGACAGGGGACTCCCGGGCGATGAGCAGTTCTTC. Protein sequence: CASSQGDRGLPGDEQFF.

V is TRBV28 and J is TRBJ1-2; no firm D call. The CDR3 spans 13 residues. V was pared by 3 bases and J by 2 bases, with 7 bases between. Germline V lookup: CDR1 MDHEN, CDR2 SYDVKM. CDR3 bases: TGTGCCAGCAGTTTTCGGAGCAACTATGGCTACACCTTC. Amino acid sequence: CASSFRSNYGYTF.

J is TRBJ2-5 and V is TRBV5-1; 10 nucleotides line up with TRBD1. The CDR3 length is 15 residues. Germline V gene lookup returns CDR1 SGHRS and CDR2 YFSETQ. Unmatched junction bases numbered 6, after V lost 3 bases and J lost 4 bases. CDR3 sequence: CASSSTGTGVETQYF. Here the CDR3 DNA reads TGCGCCAGCAGCTCCACCGGGACAGGGGTAGAGACCCAGTACTTC.

This chain joins TRBV10-3 and TRBJ2-3; 13 bases agree with TRBD2. The CDR3 loop spans 16 amino acids. The trim removed 6 bases at V and 3 bases at J, leaving 6 bases unmatched. Germline CDR1 is ENHRY and CDR2 is SYGVKD. In DNA form, the CDR3 reads TGTGCCATCAGACCAGGGACTAGCGGGAATACAGATACGCAGTATTTT. It specifies CAIRPGTSGNTDTQYF.

This chain joins TRBV7-8 and TRBJ1-3; D may be TRBD1 (5 bases). With 8 bases removed from V and 2 bases from J, the gap between germline ends came to 19 bases. The CDR3 spans 16 residues. CDR1 SGHVS and CDR2 FQNEAQ come from the germline V gene. The CDR3 reads CASSLGPGGAGNTIYF. CDR3 DNA: TGTGCCAGCTCCCTGGGGCCCGGTGGGGCTGGAAACACCATATATTTT.

The chain employs TRBV29-1 and TRBJ1-1, with TRBD1 identical over 10 bases. After removal of 6 bases from V and 5 bases from J, the junction contained 6 bases not matched to a gene. The CDR3 is 13 amino acids. CDR1 is SQVTM, CDR2 ANQGSEA, per germline. CDR3 residues: CSVRTGGRTEAFF. In DNA, the CDR3 is TGCAGCGTCCGGACAGGGGGTCGGACTGAAGCTTTCTTT.

The chain links TRBV5-1 to TRBJ2-2, with D possibly matching TRBD1 (6 bases). This CDR3 contains 16 residues. Trimming cost V 0 bases and J 1 base, with 10 bases left between them. The germline V gene encodes CDR1 SGHRS and CDR2 YFSETQ. The CDR3 sequence: CASSLAPTGNTGELFF. The CDR3 nucleotides read TGCGCCAGCAGCTTGGCACCGACAGGGAACACCGGGGAGCTGTTTTTT.

The rearrangement links TRBV10-2 to TRBJ2-1; TRBD2 aligns across 8 bases. CDR1 WSHSY and CDR2 SAAADI come from the germline V gene. This CDR3 has 14 amino acids. Trimming cost V 7 bases and J 7 bases; bases outside gene matches: 9. CDR3 sequence reads: CASMASGSHNEQFF. CDR3 DNA: TGCGCCAGCATGGCTAGCGGGTCCCATAATGAGCAGTTCTTC.

V gene TRBV5-4 combines with J gene TRBJ2-7; 8 bases match TRBD2. There are 16 residues in the CDR3. Germline loops: CDR1 SGHNT, CDR2 YYREEE (reference sequence). Trimming cost V 5 bases and J 4 bases; bases outside gene matches: 14. This CDR3 reads CASRPGGVGRGYEQYF. CDR3 bases: TGTGCCAGCAGGCCGGGAGGGGTCGGGAGGGGGTACGAGCAGTACTTC.

The rearrangement links TRBV6-5 to TRBJ1-5; 7 positions match TRBD1. CDR3 length: 15 residues. CDR1 and CDR2 (germline): MNHEY, SVGAGI. The V and J ends lost 6 bases and 2 bases, in that order; junction bases with no gene match: 7. The CDR3 region is CASSTGAEGNQPQHF. The DNA of the CDR3 is TGTGCCAGCAGCACAGGGGCGGAGGGCAATCAGCCCCAGCATTTT.